This passage covers 31 T cell receptor beta chains from one sample sequenced in a study of cytomegalovirus exposure and HLA in healthy donors. Assay: immunoSEQ multiplex PCR; the TCRdb copy retains only in-frame clones and omits some. The data contain 150,000 to 180,000 clones, roughly 86% of them singletons. What was sequenced was PBMCs. These receptors all stem from a human donor in good health.

V gene TRBV4-3 combines with J gene TRBJ1-5; 9 bases line up with TRBD1. J gave up 6 bases and V 1 base, and 4 bases lay outside the gene matches. This CDR3 region has 15 residues. The germline V gene encodes CDR1 LGHNA and CDR2 YSLEER. CDR3 DNA: TGCGCCAGCAGCCAAGGACAGGGGGTAGGTCAGCCCCAGCATTTT. Its translation: CASSQGQGVGQPQHF.

The chain couples TRBV5-1 to TRBJ1-1, with 11 bases lining up with TRBD1. CDR3 length: 14 amino acids. Germline-derived CDR1 and CDR2 are SGHRS and YFSETQ. The trim removed 4 bases at V and 11 bases at J, leaving 10 bases unmatched. CDR3: CASSKDRGLSSAFF. CDR3 DNA: TGCGCCAGCAGCAAGGACAGGGGGCTATCGAGTGCTTTCTTT.

The chain uses TRBV2 and TRBJ2-7; D is possibly TRBD1 (8 bases). V lost 6 bases and J lost 4, with 22 bases in between. Germline V gene data show CDR1 as SNHLY and CDR2 as FYNNEI. The CDR3 loop spans 16 amino acids. CDR3 sequence: CASSPSGTGYFYEQYF. The CDR3 DNA reads as TGTGCCAGCAGCCCAAGCGGGACAGGATATTTTTACGAGCAGTACTTC.

This clone has a single count. The CDR3 loop reads CASSHPASGSVYEQYF. The CDR3 DNA sequence: TGCGCCAGCAGCCATCCGGCTAGCGGGTCGGTCTACGAGCAGTACTTC. The chain couples TRBV4-1 to TRBJ2-7; 8 bases are a match to TRBD2. Trimming cost V 3 bases and J 3 bases; bases outside gene matches: 10. Germline CDR1 MGHRA, CDR2 YSYEKL. This CDR3 contains 16 residues.

The rearrangement joins TRBV5-6 to TRBJ1-2, with 8 positions matching TRBD1. The CDR3 length is 15 residues. Per germline, CDR1 SGHDT and CDR2 YYEEEE. Trimming at V came to 5 bases and at J to 1 base, leaving 7 bases not matched to a gene. CDR3 nucleotide sequence: TGTGCCAGCAGTCCCGGGACAGGACATAACTATGGCTACACCTTC. Its protein product is CASSPGTGHNYGYTF. The full variable domain, its missing parts supplied by reference TRBV5-6 and TRBJ1-2, is DAGVTQSPTHLIKTRGQQVTLRCSPKSGHDTVSWYQQALGQGPQFIFQYYEEEERQRGNFPDRFSGHQFPNYSSELNVNALLLGDSALYLCASSPGTGHNYGYTFGSGTRLTVV.

The chain combines TRBV6-5 with TRBJ1-2; D gene unclear. The germline CDR1 and CDR2 sequences are MNHEY and SVGAGI. Trimming shortened V by 4 bases and J by 5 bases, and 20 bases separated the two germline ends. The CDR3 covers 16 residues. As DNA, the CDR3 is TGTGCCAGCAGTTCTTTTGCGGCCATTAATATATATGGCTACACCTTC. Its translation is CASSSFAAINIYGYTF.

V and J are TRBV6-1 and TRBJ1-6; 8 positions agree with TRBD1. Trimming cost V 7 bases and J 6 bases; bases outside gene matches: 5. The CDR3 is made up of 14 amino acids. Germline V gene lookup returns CDR1 MNHNS and CDR2 SASEGT. The CDR3 here is CASNDRGANSPLHF. For the CDR3, the DNA is TGTGCCAGCAATGACAGGGGAGCTAATTCACCCCTCCACTTT.

This rearrangement joins TRBV28 to TRBJ1-1; D unclear. Trimming took off 6 bases at V and 6 bases at J, with 11 bases between the two ends. The CDR3 has 12 amino acids. Per the germline V gene, CDR1 is MDHEN and CDR2 is SYDVKM. In DNA, the CDR3 is TGTGCCAGCAGCATTAGCTACGCTGAAGCTTTCTTT. Amino acid sequence: CASSISYAEAFF.

This clone appeared a single time. The V gene is TRBV5-4, the J gene TRBJ1-2; TRBD1 matches at 7 bases. Germline values: CDR1 SGHNT, CDR2 YYREEE (reference sequence). The junction had 7 bases not matched to a gene; V was cut back by 6 bases and J by 5 bases. This CDR3 spans 13 amino acids. The CDR3 region is CASTPDRAYGYTF. The CDR3 nucleotides are TGTGCCAGCACCCCCGACAGGGCTTATGGCTACACCTTC.

V usage is TRBV27 and J usage is TRBJ2-7, with 11 bases lining up with TRBD1. The CDR3 consists of 15 residues. Germline CDR1 MNHEY, CDR2 SMNVEV (reference sequence). Trimming at V came to 6 bases and at J to 4 bases, leaving 8 bases not matched to a gene. The CDR3 DNA follows: TGTGCCAGCAGACCCACCGGGACAGGGGGTTACGAGCAGTACTTC. It encodes CASRPTGTGGYEQYF.

This clone was observed a single time. This chain links TRBV7-6 with TRBJ2-7; D unresolved. Germline V CDR1 and CDR2: SGHVS, FNYEAQ. The CDR3 is 13 residues long. V was shortened by 0 bases and J by 3 bases, with 6 bases between the two germline ends. The CDR3: CASSLARLYEQYF. CDR3 in DNA: TGTGCCAGCAGCTTAGCGCGCCTCTACGAGCAGTACTTC.

The genes are TRBV5-1 and TRBJ1-6, with D hard to call. Germline lookup yields CDR1 SGHRS and CDR2 YFSETQ. Trimming left V 4 bases short and J 4 bases short, with 12 bases between. The CDR3 sequence is 15 residues long. This CDR3 is CASSPGLKYNSPLHF. The DNA of the CDR3 is TGCGCCAGCAGCCCAGGACTGAAATATAATTCACCCCTCCACTTT.

The gene calls are TRBV6-4 and TRBJ1-2; TRBD1 matches at 7 bases. From germline, CDR1 is MRHNA and CDR2 SNTAGT. Germline trimming cut 3 bases from V and 2 bases from J; bases unmatched to any gene: 6. This CDR3 has 15 amino acids. The CDR3 loop reads CASSDNRGVNYGYTF. The CDR3 coding sequence is TGTGCCAGCAGTGATAACAGGGGAGTAAACTATGGCTACACCTTC.

This clone was recorded only once. J is TRBJ2-1 and V is TRBV5-1; 12 positions agree with TRBD2. CDR3 size: 18 residues. Germline trimming cut 5 bases from V and 0 bases from J; bases unmatched to any gene: 9. The germline CDR1 and CDR2 sequences are SGHRS and YFSETQ. The CDR3 loop reads CASRQSSSGRGSYNEQFF. As DNA, the CDR3 is TGCGCCAGCAGGCAGTCCTCTAGCGGGAGGGGCTCCTACAATGAGCAGTTCTTC. Full variable domain (rest looked up from reference TRBV5-1 and TRBJ2-1): KAGVTQTPRYLIKTRGQQVTLSCSPISGHRSVSWYQQTPGQGLQFLFEYFSETQRNKGNFPGRFSGRQFSNSRSEMNVSTLELGDSALYLCASRQSSSGRGSYNEQFFGPGTRLTVL.

This clone was observed a few times. This chain uses TRBV7-6 with TRBJ1-2; tentatively, D is TRBD1 (6 bases). CDR3 length: 15 amino acids. The V and J ends lost 5 bases and 6 bases respectively, with 19 bases between them. The germline V gene encodes CDR1 SGHVS and CDR2 FNYEAQ. The CDR3 region has the DNA TGTGCCAGCAGCGCCGAGCGGGGGGCATTCGATGGCTACACCTTC. Translated, it gives CASSAERGAFDGYTF.

The V gene is TRBV7-3, the J gene TRBJ2-2, with 7 positions matching TRBD1. Germline CDR1 is SGHTA and CDR2 is FQGTGA. The CDR3 has 18 amino acids. The ends lost 5 bases at V and 6 bases at J; junction bases unmatched: 18. The CDR3 loop reads CASSLLPLLGGVPGELFF. The CDR3 DNA sequence: TGTGCCAGCAGCCTTCTCCCTCTATTAGGGGGCGTCCCCGGGGAGCTGTTTTTT. Full variable domain (missing parts from reference TRBV7-3 and TRBJ2-2): GAGVSQTPSNKVTEKGKYVELRCDPISGHTALYWYRQSLGQGPEFLIYFQGTGAADDSGLPNDRFFAVRPEGSVSTLKIQRTERGDSAVYLCASSLLPLLGGVPGELFFGEGSRLTVL.

V usage is TRBV7-2 and J usage is TRBJ1-4; TRBD1 matches 8 bases. V lost 5 bases, J lost 0 bases, and 11 bases stayed unmatched. The CDR3 is 18 residues long. Germline values: CDR1 SGHTA, CDR2 FQGNSA. The CDR3 is CASSPRTGMGSTNEKLFF. DNA for the CDR3: TGTGCCAGCAGCCCGAGGACAGGGATGGGTTCAACTAATGAAAAACTGTTTTTT.

V and J are TRBV27 and TRBJ2-5; 7 nucleotides align to TRBD2. The CDR3 is 13 residues long. Trimming took 4 bases from V and 5 from J; bases not matched to a gene: 4. In germline, CDR1 is MNHEY, CDR2 SMNVEV (reference sequence). CDR3 sequence: CASSSGRKETQYF. The CDR3 DNA is TGTGCCAGCAGTTCCGGGAGGAAGGAGACCCAGTACTTC.

The chain carries TRBV11-2 and TRBJ1-5, with a weak D call TRBD1 (6 bases). In germline, CDR1 is SGHAT, CDR2 FQNNGV. The CDR3 is made up of 15 amino acids. V was cut by 0 bases and J by 6 bases, with 12 bases left in between. The CDR3 region has the DNA TGTGCCAGCAGCTTAGATCAGGGGCGCAGTCAGCCCCAGCATTTT. This translates into CASSLDQGRSQPQHF.

The chain couples TRBV15 to TRBJ2-7; 9 bases match TRBD1. The V segment lost 3 bases and the J segment 2 bases; nucleotides outside the gene matches: 2. The CDR3 spans 14 residues. CDR1 and CDR2 (germline): LNHNV, YYDKDF (reference sequence). The CDR3 bases are TGTGCCACCAGCAGTCGACAGGGGGCCTACGAGCAGTACTTC. Translated: CATSSRQGAYEQYF.

The rearrangement links TRBV6-1 to TRBJ1-1; D gene ambiguous. V lost 6 bases to trimming and J lost 6 bases, with 14 bases between them. This CDR3 is 13 amino acids long. The V gene's germline CDR1 is MNHNS and CDR2 SASEGT. DNA for the CDR3: TGTGCCAGCAGCGGCTCTCCTAGAGCTGAAGCTTTCTTT. Translated, it gives CASSGSPRAEAFF.

V gene TRBV5-1 combines with J gene TRBJ2-5; 7 bases line up with TRBD1. This CDR3 is 15 amino acids long. V lost 3 bases to trimming and J lost 4 bases; unmatched junction nucleotides: 9. In germline, CDR1 is SGHRS, CDR2 YFSETQ. DNA for the CDR3: TGCGCCAGCAGCTCCTGGGACAGCCTTGCAGAGACCCAGTACTTC. It yields the protein CASSSWDSLAETQYF.

The genes are TRBV5-1 and TRBJ2-3; D possibly corresponds to TRBD2 (5 bases). CDR1 and CDR2 (germline): SGHRS, YFSETQ. Trimming cost V 1 base and J 1 base, with 13 bases left between them. CDR3 length: 16 amino acids. The CDR3 nucleotides read TGCGCCAGCAGCTTGCGGCCGGGAAAAGGCACAGATACGCAGTATTTT. Its protein is CASSLRPGKGTDTQYF.

In this sample, this clone turned up once. The CDR3 here is CASSFRGLGSPLHF. CDR3 DNA: TGTGCCAGCAGTTTCAGGGGGTTGGGTTCACCCCTCCACTTT. J is TRBJ1-6 and V is TRBV7-2, with 7 positions matching TRBD1. Germline assignment: CDR1 SGHTA and CDR2 FQGNSA. The CDR3 has 14 residues. With V trimmed by 6 bases and J by 9 bases, 8 bases remained unmatched.

This clone has more than one count but fewer than ten. The chain couples TRBV5-4 to TRBJ2-7; 9 positions match TRBD1. The CDR3 consists of 16 residues. After removal of 1 base from V and 3 bases from J, the junction contained 8 bases not matched to a gene. Germline CDR1 is SGHNT and CDR2 is YYREEE (reference sequence). The CDR3, as DNA: TGTGCCAGCAGCTTGCGACCGGGACAGGGTAACTACGAGCAGTACTTC. This gives the protein CASSLRPGQGNYEQYF.

The chain combines TRBV10-1 with TRBJ2-7; D remains unclear. CDR3 length: 13 residues. Trimming shortened V by 8 bases and J by 7 bases, and 18 bases separated the two germline ends. CDR1 WNHNN and CDR2 SYGVQD come from the germline V gene (reference sequence). Written as DNA, the CDR3 is TGCGCCAGCTCCGAGGTGGTTCCGGGTGAGCAGTACTTC. Translated: CASSEVVPGEQYF.

The CDR3 sequence: CASSIRGASTDTQYF. The CDR3 coding sequence is TGTGCCAGCAGCATCAGGGGGGCTAGCACAGATACGCAGTATTTT. V is TRBV6-1 and J is TRBJ2-3, with D possibly matching TRBD1 (7 bases). This CDR3 has 15 residues. Germline V CDR1 and CDR2: MNHNS, SASEGT. V lost 6 bases, J lost 0 bases, and 13 bases lay in between.

The chain employs TRBV5-1 and TRBJ1-4; 11 positions agree with TRBD1. This CDR3 has 17 amino acids. CDR1 and CDR2 from the germline V gene are SGHRS and YFSETQ. V was pared by 4 bases and J by 3 bases, with 8 bases of the junction left unmatched. Here the CDR3 DNA reads TGCGCCAGCAGCCCACGGACAGGGGGCCTTGCTAATGAAAAACTGTTTTTT. Translating gives CASSPRTGGLANEKLFF.

The rearrangement links TRBV28 to TRBJ2-1; 8 bases map to TRBD1. Germline lookup yields CDR1 MDHEN and CDR2 SYDVKM. This CDR3 is 15 amino acids long. J was trimmed by 5 bases and V by 3 bases; bases with no gene match: 6. CDR3 nucleotide sequence: TGTGCCAGCAGTTTCATCCGGGACAGGAACAATGAGCAGTTCTTC. It specifies CASSFIRDRNNEQFF.

The chain employs TRBV4-2 and TRBJ2-1; 9 bases align to TRBD2. This CDR3 is 18 amino acids long. Germline V lookup: CDR1 LGHNA, CDR2 YNFKEQ. V shed 0 bases and J 9 bases; nucleotides not matched to a gene: 15. CDR3 coding DNA: TGTGCCAGCAGCCAAGATCCTAGCGGGACGGGGGGCGTTACTGAGCAGTTCTTC. This translates into CASSQDPSGTGGVTEQFF.

The chain employs TRBV2 and TRBJ1-5; a possible D gene is TRBD1 (6 bases). The CDR3 sequence is 15 residues long. V lost 6 bases and J lost 4, with 16 bases in between. Germline-derived CDR1 and CDR2 are SNHLY and FYNNEI. This CDR3 is CASRENRVANQPQHF. CDR3 bases: TGTGCCAGCAGGGAGAACAGGGTGGCAAATCAGCCCCAGCATTTT. The variable domain in full, completed from reference TRBV2 and TRBJ1-5, reads EPEVTQTPSHQVTQMGQEVILRCVPISNHLYFYWYRQILGQKVEFLVSFYNNEISEKSEIFDDQFSVERPDGSNFTLKIRSTKLEDSAMYFCASRENRVANQPQHFGDGTRLSIL.